Each of the 23 T cell receptor beta chains below was sequenced from the same sample in a study of T cell responses to AZD1222 COVID-19 vaccine (dated by TCRdb to about 2021). What the time point label conveys for this sample: baseline before first vaccination. Receptor amplification or capture employed the immunoSEQ multiplex PCR assay. In TCRdb, the immuneACCESS table is reduced to in-frame sequences with V and J assigned. These tables do not hold every clone; where another copy was compared, an unresolved V gene accounts for under half, and the others remain unexplained. Counted in this sample were about 100,000 clones; around 85% of them appeared once. Roughly 6.3% of the sample is held by the ten biggest clonotypes. The material sequenced was peripheral blood, taken on day 0 of AZD1222 vaccination. These receptor sequences come from an adult in good health.

Here the CDR3 reads CASSLGGTSGGYNEQFF. The CDR3 DNA is TGTGCCAGCAGCTTAGGTGGGACTAGCGGGGGATACAATGAGCAGTTCTTC. The chain employs TRBV11-3 and TRBJ2-1, with 14 bases aligning to TRBD2. Germline lookup yields CDR1 SGHNT and CDR2 YENEEA. With 1 base clipped from V and 4 bases from J, the junction kept 3 bases outside the gene matches. The CDR3 is 17 residues long.

This chain joins TRBV11-3 and TRBJ2-5; 12 positions agree with TRBD2. The CDR3 spans 16 residues. Germline assignment: CDR1 SGHNT and CDR2 YENEEA. V was clipped by 1 base and J by 5 bases; unmatched bases: 5. CDR3 coding DNA: TGTGCCAGCAGCTTAGCACTAGCGGGAGGAGGGGAGACCCAGTACTTC. It codes for CASSLALAGGGETQYF.

This chain's CDR3 is CASSVWTGAGNTIYF. In nucleotides, the CDR3 is TGTGCCAGCAGCGTATGGACGGGTGCTGGAAACACCATATATTTT. J is TRBJ1-3 and V is TRBV9; D not certain. V lost 1 base and J 2 bases, leaving 10 bases between the germline ends. The CDR3 runs 15 residues. Germline-derived CDR1 and CDR2 are SGDLS and YYNGEE.

V usage is TRBV6-1 and J usage is TRBJ2-2; 8 nucleotides align to TRBD2. CDR1 is MNHNS, CDR2 SASEGT, per germline. The CDR3 sequence is 16 residues long. V lost 4 bases to trimming and J lost 6 bases; unmatched junction nucleotides: 10. CDR3 protein: CASSGHLRGGAGELFF. CDR3 nucleotides: TGTGCCAGCAGTGGACACCTCCGGGGGGGTGCCGGGGAGCTGTTTTTT.

The chain combines TRBV7-8 with TRBJ2-7; D is possibly TRBD1 (6 bases). Germline V lookup: CDR1 SGHVS, CDR2 FQNEAQ. The CDR3 covers 19 residues. V lost 4 bases, J lost 3 bases, and 28 bases lay in between. CDR3 sequence reads: CASSSTPGTSKSSGYEQYF. CDR3 in DNA: TGTGCCAGCAGCTCCACTCCCGGGACAAGCAAAAGCTCGGGCTACGAGCAGTACTTC.

This chain uses TRBV5-1 with TRBJ1-1; 8 positions match TRBD1. Trimming cost V 4 bases and J 5 bases; bases outside gene matches: 7. This CDR3 has 14 amino acids. Germline CDR1 SGHRS, CDR2 YFSETQ. This chain's CDR3 is CASSNGQGGTEAFF. In DNA, the CDR3 is TGCGCCAGCAGCAATGGACAGGGTGGGACTGAAGCTTTCTTT.

V is TRBV30 and J is TRBJ2-3, with TRBD2 matching over 7 bases. The CDR3 sequence is 17 residues long. Germline V gene lookup returns CDR1 GTSNPN and CDR2 SVGIG (reference sequence). V was pared by 0 bases and J by 2 bases, with 11 bases of the junction left unmatched. The CDR3 DNA is TGTGCCTGGAGTGTAAACCCTTGGCGGGGGACCACAGATACGCAGTATTTT. Encoded protein: CAWSVNPWRGTTDTQYF.

DNA of the CDR3: TGTGCCAGCAGCCAATATATGAGCAATGAGCAGTTCTTC. Translation gives CASSQYMSNEQFF. The chain combines TRBV3-1 (or the pseudogene TRBV3-2) with TRBJ2-1; D is undetermined. This CDR3 has 13 residues. Trimming shortened V by 2 bases and J by 6 bases, and 8 bases separated the two germline ends. CDR1 is LGHDT and CDR2 is YNNKEL in the germline V gene (reference sequence).

V is TRBV10-3 and J is TRBJ1-2, with 9 bases that match TRBD1. CDR1 ENHRY and CDR2 SYGVKD come from the germline V gene. The CDR3 covers 18 residues. The V gene end was trimmed by 1 base and the J gene end by 5 bases; junction bases not matched to a gene: 14. The CDR3 sequence: CAISELSVTDRGSYGYTF. CDR3 sequence (DNA): TGTGCCATCAGTGAGTTGAGCGTCACAGACAGGGGGAGTTATGGCTACACCTTC.

The CDR3 coding sequence is TGTGCCAGCAGTGATGTCCTAGCGGGCAGCTCCTACAATGAGCAGTTCTTC. Translated: CASSDVLAGSSYNEQFF. The chain employs TRBV6-1 and TRBJ2-1; TRBD2 aligns across 8 bases. Unmatched junction bases numbered 7, after V lost 3 bases and J lost 0 bases. Germline V gene lookup returns CDR1 MNHNS and CDR2 SASEGT. The CDR3 covers 17 residues.

This chain uses TRBV11-3 with TRBJ2-5; D may be TRBD1 or TRBD2 (5 bases each). In germline, CDR1 is SGHNT, CDR2 YENEEA. V was shortened by 5 bases and J by 8 bases, with 9 bases between the two germline ends. The CDR3 runs 11 residues. The CDR3 is CASSLRGTQYF. CDR3 coding DNA: TGTGCCAGCAGCCTGAGGGGCACCCAGTACTTC.

The chain links TRBV28 to TRBJ1-5, with 11 positions matching TRBD1. CDR1 is MDHEN and CDR2 is SYDVKM in the germline V gene. The CDR3 length is 15 residues. The junction had 8 bases not matched to a gene; V was cut back by 8 bases and J by 5 bases. CDR3 in amino acids: CASLWGQGGHQPQHF. CDR3 DNA: TGTGCCAGCCTCTGGGGACAGGGGGGACATCAGCCCCAGCATTTT.

The chain joins TRBV7-6 to TRBJ1-6, with 9 positions matching TRBD1. J lost 5 bases, V lost 5 bases, and 4 bases had no gene match. Germline V lookup: CDR1 SGHVS, CDR2 FNYEAQ. The CDR3 contains 15 residues. The CDR3 nucleotides read TGTGCCAGCAGCCCAAGGACAGGGGATAATTCACCCCTCCACTTT. Residues: CASSPRTGDNSPLHF.

This chain links TRBV6-5 with TRBJ1-2; a weak D match, TRBD1 (5 bases). V lost 7 bases and J lost 8, with 20 bases in between. CDR1 and CDR2 from the germline V gene are MNHEY and SVGAGI. The CDR3 totals 14 residues. Here the CDR3 reads CASNPTRGGSGYTF. The DNA for the CDR3 is TGTGCCAGCAACCCAACTCGGGGGGGTTCGGGCTACACCTTC.

This chain connects TRBV4-1 to TRBJ2-5; 12 positions match TRBD2. CDR3 length: 18 amino acids. V trimming: 0 bases; J trimming: 4 bases; junction bases outside the gene matches: 9. In germline, CDR1 is MGHRA, CDR2 YSYEKL. In nucleotides, the CDR3 is TGCGCCAGCAGCCAAGAGGGGCTCGGACTAGCGGGGAGAGAGACCCAGTACTTC. This gives the protein CASSQEGLGLAGRETQYF.

The gene calls are TRBV11-2 and TRBJ2-5; TRBD1 might be the D (5 bases). The CDR3 runs 16 residues. Germline CDR1 reads SGHAT; CDR2 reads FQNNGV. V dropped 1 base and J dropped 1 base, with 13 bases sitting between them. The CDR3 spells CASSLVQVQIQETQYF. The DNA for the CDR3 is TGTGCCAGCAGCTTAGTACAGGTGCAAATCCAAGAGACCCAGTACTTC.

This chain uses TRBV11-3 with TRBJ2-3; a possible D gene is TRBD1 (6 bases). The germline V gene encodes CDR1 SGHNT and CDR2 YENEEA. The ends were cut back, 5 bases at V and 4 bases at J, with 16 bases in the middle. The CDR3 contains 15 residues. The CDR3 region is CASSQKWTVPDTQYF. In DNA, the CDR3 is TGTGCCAGCAGCCAAAAATGGACAGTACCAGATACGCAGTATTTT.

The V call is TRBV18, the J call TRBJ1-4, with TRBD1 as a possible D gene (6 bases). Trimming took 4 bases from V and 10 from J, leaving 16 bases between them. The CDR3 spans 14 residues. Germline V gene data show CDR1 as KGHSH and CDR2 as LQKENI. The CDR3 region has the DNA TGTGCCAGCTCACGGGACCTGACAGGCGGAAAACTGTTTTTT. It translates to CASSRDLTGGKLFF.

The chain employs TRBV30 and TRBJ1-1; 9 nucleotides align to TRBD1. With V trimmed by 4 bases and J by 4 bases, 7 bases remained unmatched. The CDR3 contains 14 residues. CDR1 and CDR2 (germline): GTSNPN, SVGIG (reference sequence). CDR3 nucleotides: TGTGCCTGGAAGACAGGGGGAGAGGTCACTGAAGCTTTCTTT. It translates to CAWKTGGEVTEAFF.

This sequence joins TRBV11-3 and TRBJ2-7, with a possible D match to TRBD2 (6 bases). The CDR3 sequence is 18 residues long. CDR1 SGHNT and CDR2 YENEEA come from the germline V gene. Trimming removed 5 bases from V and 5 bases from J, with 28 bases in between. The CDR3 protein is CASSPRARPGRGSHEQYF. For the CDR3, the DNA is TGTGCCAGCAGCCCTAGGGCCCGCCCGGGCCGGGGGTCTCACGAGCAGTACTTC.

V usage is TRBV6-1 and J usage is TRBJ1-6; no reliable D call. Trimming left V 3 bases short and J 6 bases short, with 3 bases between. The V gene's germline CDR1 is MNHNS and CDR2 SASEGT. The CDR3 covers 12 residues. The CDR3 region has the DNA TGTGCCAGCAGTGAGAGTAATTCACCCCTCCACTTT. It encodes CASSESNSPLHF.

CDR3 DNA: TGTGCCAGCAGCCAAGATAGCGGCAGCTCCTACGAGCAGTACTTC. Its translation: CASSQDSGSSYEQYF. The gene calls are TRBV4-2 and TRBJ2-7, with D perhaps matching TRBD2 (6 bases). The CDR3 is 15 residues long. The germline gives CDR1 LGHNA, CDR2 YNFKEQ. V was shortened by 0 bases and J by 0 bases, with 9 bases between the two germline ends.

This sequence joins TRBV5-1 and TRBJ2-1; tentatively, D is TRBD2 (6 bases). CDR3 length equals 16 residues. Germline CDR1 and CDR2: SGHRS and YFSETQ. Trimming stripped 0 bases from V and 0 bases from J, with 10 bases between. CDR3 DNA: TGCGCCAGCAGCTTGGCCGACGGGGGCTCCTACAATGAGCAGTTCTTC. Its translation is CASSLADGGSYNEQFF.